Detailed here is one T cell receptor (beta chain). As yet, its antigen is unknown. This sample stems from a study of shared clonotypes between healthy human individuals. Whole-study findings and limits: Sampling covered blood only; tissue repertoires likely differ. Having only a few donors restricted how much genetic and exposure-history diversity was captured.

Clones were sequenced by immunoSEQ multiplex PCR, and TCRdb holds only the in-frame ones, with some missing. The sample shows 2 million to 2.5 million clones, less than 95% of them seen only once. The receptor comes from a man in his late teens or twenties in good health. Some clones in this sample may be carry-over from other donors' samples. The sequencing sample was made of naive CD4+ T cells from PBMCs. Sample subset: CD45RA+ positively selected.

CDR3 bases: TGCGCCAGCGCCCGCCAACAAGAGACCCAGTACTTC. Its protein is CASARQQETQYF. This chain joins TRBV5-1 and TRBJ2-5; D not certain. V was cut by 7 bases and J by 2 bases, with 9 bases left in between. CDR1 SGHRS and CDR2 YFSETQ come from the germline V gene. CDR3 length equals 12 residues. Looking up the rest from reference TRBV5-1 and TRBJ2-5 gives the full variable domain: KAGVTQTPRYLIKTRGQQVTLSCSPISGHRSVSWYQQTPGQGLQFLFEYFSETQRNKGNFPGRFSGRQFSNSRSEMNVSTLELGDSALYLCASARQQETQYFGPGTRLLVL.